This T cell receptor (beta chain) was sequenced in a study of PD-L1 blockade in urothelial cancer. Across the whole study: Researchers looked at the blood 3 weeks (second dose) and 6 weeks after treatment began. Blood yielded a median of approximately 130,000 T cells per sample.

This CDR3 has 13 amino acids. The ends were cut back, 5 bases at V and 5 bases at J, with 11 bases in the middle. Germline V CDR1 and CDR2: SSHAT, FNYEAQ (reference sequence). The time point: peripheral blood 6 weeks after treatment start. Synthetic analogs of TCR templates were spiked into every PCR. Sequencing used immunoSEQ multiplex PCR; TCRdb keeps in-frame clones, though not all of them. Among about 110,000 clones listed, 80% to 95% were seen once. The sequence was obtained from a man in his 60s with urothelial cancer. This chain joins TRBV7-7 and TRBJ2-3; TRBD1 is a possible D gene (6 bases). The source was PBMCs, collected around atezolizumab (anti-PD-L1) treatment. CDR3 region: CASSLTGQDTQYF. CDR3 bases: TGTGCCAGCAGCCTGACAGGCCAAGATACGCAGTATTTT.